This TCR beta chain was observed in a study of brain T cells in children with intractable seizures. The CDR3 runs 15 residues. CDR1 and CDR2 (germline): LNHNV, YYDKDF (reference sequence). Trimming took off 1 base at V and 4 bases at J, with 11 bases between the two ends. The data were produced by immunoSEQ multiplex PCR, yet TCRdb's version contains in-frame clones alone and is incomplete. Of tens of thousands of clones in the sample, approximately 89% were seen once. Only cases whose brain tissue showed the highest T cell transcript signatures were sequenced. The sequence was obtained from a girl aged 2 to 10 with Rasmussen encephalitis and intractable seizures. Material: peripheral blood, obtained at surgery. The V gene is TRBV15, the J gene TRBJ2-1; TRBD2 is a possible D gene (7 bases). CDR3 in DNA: TGTGCCACCAGCAGAGCGGGGGGCACTTACAATGAGCAGTTCTTC. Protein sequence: CATSRAGGTYNEQFF. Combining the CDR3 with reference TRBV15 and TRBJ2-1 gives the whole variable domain DAMVIQNPRYQVTQFGKPVTLSCSQTLNHNVMYWYQQKSSQAPKLLFHYYDKDFNNEADTPDNFQSRRPNTSFCFLDIRSPGLGDTAMYLCATSRAGGTYNEQFFGPGTRLTVL.